Below are 13 T cell receptor beta chains sequenced from a single sample in a study of blood T cell repertoires in COVID-19. This table comes from immunoSEQ multiplex PCR, and its TCRdb copy is limited to in-frame clones, with some not included. The repertoire consists of 200,000 to 250,000 clones, with about four fifths occurring once and the leading ten covering nearly 5%. The source material was PBMCs or T cells enriched from blood (not recorded which). The receptors derive from a woman aged 50 to 60 who had been exposed to COVID-19.

V gene TRBV3-1 (or the pseudogene TRBV3-2) combines with J gene TRBJ2-7; D may be TRBD1 (5 bases). Germline V lookup: CDR1 LGHDT, CDR2 YNNKEL (reference sequence). CDR3 length: 16 amino acids. V shed 3 bases and J shed 0 bases, with 15 bases lying between them. CDR3 protein: CASSQWQGKSSYEQYF. The CDR3 DNA follows: TGTGCCAGCAGCCAGTGGCAGGGAAAAAGCTCCTACGAGCAGTACTTC.

V is TRBV4-2 and J is TRBJ1-1, with D possibly matching TRBD1 (6 bases). Germline loops: CDR1 LGHNA, CDR2 YNFKEQ. Trimming stripped 5 bases from V and 8 bases from J, with 9 bases between. The CDR3 runs 11 residues. DNA of the CDR3: TGTGCCAGCAGCATACAGGGAGAAGCTTTCTTT. Residues: CASSIQGEAFF.

The V call is TRBV25-1, the J call TRBJ2-5, with D unresolved. V was trimmed by 6 bases and J by 3 bases, leaving 17 bases between them. Germline lookup yields CDR1 MGHDK and CDR2 SYGVNS. CDR3 length equals 15 residues. The chain's CDR3 is CASRPGPPMEETQYF. CDR3 nucleotide sequence: TGTGCCAGCAGACCGGGTCCTCCGATGGAAGAGACCCAGTACTTC.

To note about this clone: Possible read error: a much larger clone is one base away. The gene calls are TRBV7-2 and TRBJ1-1; D is unclear. V was trimmed by 1 base and J by 1 base, leaving 7 bases between them. CDR1 is SGHTA, CDR2 FQGNSA, per germline. The CDR3 consists of 14 residues. The CDR3 DNA sequence: TGTGCCAGCAGCTTAGGCAGGCGGAACACTGAAGCTTTCTTT. It is translated as CASSLGRRNTEAFF. Filled out from reference TRBV7-2 and TRBJ1-1, the complete variable domain reads GAGVSQSPSNKVTEKGKDVELRCDPISGHTALYWYRQSLGQGLEFLIYFQGNSAPDKSGLPSDRFSAERTGGSVSTLTIQRTQQEDSAVYLCASSLGRRNTEAFFGQGTRLTVV.

Comments on this clone: Germline and junction disagree at one end, which may indicate a read error. The chain employs TRBV7-8 and TRBJ2-7; D perhaps matches TRBD1 (6 bases). This CDR3 is 14 amino acids long. Germline V gene sequence: CDR1 SGHVS, CDR2 FQNEAQ. The CDR3 sequence is CASSSQGMFSLLFF. The CDR3 DNA reads as TGTGCCAGCAGCTCACAGGGAATGTTCTCTCTGTTGTTCTTC.

The count of this clone is one. This chain links TRBV10-3 with TRBJ2-7; 7 nucleotides agree with TRBD1. Trimming at V came to 7 bases and at J to 4 bases, leaving 7 bases not matched to a gene. The CDR3 is made up of 13 amino acids. Germline lookup yields CDR1 ENHRY and CDR2 SYGVKD. CDR3 bases: TGTGCCATCACTCCGGGACAGTCTTACGAGCAGTACTTC. It specifies CAITPGQSYEQYF.

The chain uses TRBV19 and TRBJ1-1, with D unclear. V dropped 8 bases and J dropped 4 bases, with 14 bases sitting between them. Germline-derived CDR1 and CDR2 are LNHDA and SQIVND (reference sequence). This CDR3 spans 13 amino acids. The CDR3 DNA follows: TGTGCCAGTCGGAGGGTAGGAGGCACTGAAGCTTTCTTT. Protein sequence: CASRRVGGTEAFF.

This clone was counted between two and nine times. This chain connects TRBV12-3 or TRBV12-4 to TRBJ2-7; possible D gene TRBD1, 6 bases. This CDR3 contains 13 residues. V was cut by 3 bases and J by 4 bases, with 10 bases left in between. The CDR3 loop reads CASSLGQFYEQYF. DNA for the CDR3: TGTGCCAGCAGTTTGGGACAATTTTACGAGCAGTACTTC.

The table lists this clone with a few counts. V and J are TRBV14 and TRBJ2-5; 11 bases are shared with TRBD1. Trimming removed 3 bases from V and 5 bases from J; junction bases left unmatched: 11. Germline V gives CDR1 SGHDN, CDR2 FVKESK. The CDR3 consists of 17 residues. CDR3 sequence (DNA): TGTGCCAGCAGCCATACCGGGACAGGGGGTTCTTGGGAGACCCAGTACTTC. Translated, it gives CASSHTGTGGSWETQYF.

This clone was seen only once. This chain joins TRBV10-3 and TRBJ1-2, with D maybe TRBD1 (6 bases). The CDR3 length is 14 residues. V was cut by 7 bases and J by 8 bases, with 20 bases left in between. CDR1 and CDR2 (germline): ENHRY, SYGVKD. The CDR3 nucleotides read TGTGCCATCAAAGCCAACAGGGAAAATATGGGCTACACCTTC. Translating gives CAIKANRENMGYTF.

This CDR3 reads CASSEATGGWAEAFF. DNA of the CDR3: TGTGCCAGCAGTGAAGCGACAGGGGGCTGGGCTGAAGCTTTCTTT. V and J are TRBV2 and TRBJ1-1; 10 positions agree with TRBD1. Germline assignment: CDR1 SNHLY and CDR2 FYNNEI. This CDR3 contains 15 residues. V was pared by 0 bases and J by 6 bases, with 4 bases of the junction left unmatched.

The chain carries TRBV5-4 and TRBJ2-1; possible D gene TRBD2, 7 bases. Germline V lookup: CDR1 SGHNT, CDR2 YYREEE (reference sequence). V was pared by 6 bases and J by 6 bases, with 19 bases between. The length of the CDR3 is 15 residues. The CDR3 coding sequence is TGTGCCAGCAAGGGGGGGCCTTGGGAAGGCAATGAGCAGTTCTTC. Encoded protein: CASKGGPWEGNEQFF.

This chain links TRBV7-2 with TRBJ1-2; TRBD1 is a possible D gene (5 bases). The CDR3 contains 14 residues. V was cut by 7 bases and J by 10 bases, with 22 bases left in between. Germline V lookup: CDR1 SGHTA, CDR2 FQGNSA. For the CDR3, the DNA is TGTGCCAGCACGCCACAGGTGGGCCTTTTAGACTACACCTTC. This codes for CASTPQVGLLDYTF.